These 12 T cell receptor beta chains were sequenced from one sample in a study of spatial heterogeneity in lung cancer. Overall study results and limits: Mutation counts in tumors were tracked by counts of expanded intratumoral alpha and beta TCRs.

Their antigen targets remain unknown. TCRdb called the 5' RACE reads again in MiXCR, with one record for every CDR3 protein. This table has roughly 5,300 distinct CDR3 sequences, approximately 8% appearing once. The sample's time point: sample taken at primary tumor resection. Sequenced here: lung tumor tissue, sampled at surgery. The receptors stem from a female donor with early-stage non-small cell lung cancer.

The chain recombines TRBV2 with TRBJ1-5; perhaps TRBD1 as D (5 bases). Germline V gene lookup returns CDR1 SNHLY and CDR2 FYNNEI. The CDR3 is made up of 15 amino acids. Trimming left V 3 bases short and J 2 bases short, with 11 bases between. The CDR3 bases are TGTGCCAGCAGTGAGTCAGGGAACGGCAATCAGCCCCAGCATTTT. Translation gives CASSESGNGNQPQHF.

This clonotype showed up many times. The chain employs TRBV12-3 or TRBV12-4 and TRBJ1-5; D unresolved. Trimming stripped 1 base from V and 4 bases from J, with 8 bases between. CDR3 length equals 14 residues. Here the CDR3 DNA reads TGTGCCAGCAGTTTAGGACTCATGAATCAGCCCCAGCATTTT. It yields the protein CASSLGLMNQPQHF.

By proportion, this clonotype is medium-sized. The V and J genes are TRBV20-1 and TRBJ1-1, with TRBD1 matching 9 bases. With 2 bases clipped from V and 5 bases from J, the junction kept 6 bases outside the gene matches. This CDR3 is built from 14 residues. Per germline, CDR1 DFQATT and CDR2 SNEGSKA (reference sequence). The chain's CDR3 is CSARKQGARTEAFF. The CDR3 DNA sequence: TGCAGTGCTAGAAAACAGGGGGCGCGAACTGAAGCTTTCTTT.

There are many counts of this clonotype. V is TRBV5-6 and J is TRBJ1-1; D not resolved. Trimming pared 1 base from V and 10 bases from J, leaving 11 bases between. There are 12 residues in the CDR3. Germline lookup yields CDR1 SGHDT and CDR2 YYEEEE. CDR3 region: CASSLRGRRAFF. In DNA, the CDR3 is TGTGCCAGCAGCTTGCGCGGCCGCCGAGCTTTCTTT.

This chain joins TRBV11-2 and TRBJ1-5; D may be TRBD1 (5 bases). V lost 3 bases to trimming and J lost 4 bases, with 7 bases between them. Looked up from germline, CDR1 is SGHAT and CDR2 is FQNNGV. This CDR3 comprises 13 residues. CDR3: CASSFGGNQPQHF. The CDR3 coding sequence is TGTGCCAGCAGCTTTGGGGGAAATCAGCCCCAGCATTTT.

This clonotype was detected ten times or more. The gene calls are TRBV3-1 and TRBJ2-3, with 10 positions matching TRBD2. The CDR3 covers 16 residues. V shed 5 bases and J 2 bases; nucleotides not matched to a gene: 7. Germline-derived CDR1 and CDR2 are LGHDT and YNNKEL (reference sequence). CDR3 loop: CASSSRTSGLTDTQYF. For the CDR3, the DNA is TGTGCCAGCAGCTCCCGGACTAGCGGACTCACAGATACGCAGTATTTT.

The chain links TRBV20-1 to TRBJ2-7; no clear D. The CDR3 spans 14 residues. Trimming removed 3 bases from V and 0 bases from J, with 12 bases in between. The germline gives CDR1 DFQATT, CDR2 SNEGSKA (reference sequence). The CDR3 sequence: CSARSPRFSYEQYV. The CDR3 bases are TGCAGTGCTAGGTCCCCTCGGTTCTCCTACGAGCAGTACGTC.

In this sample, this clonotype turned up many times. This rearrangement joins TRBV11-2 to TRBJ2-1; the D gene is possibly TRBD1 (5 bases). The CDR3 loop spans 17 amino acids. Germline V gene sequence: CDR1 SGHAT, CDR2 FQNNGV. The V end lost 0 bases, the J end lost 4 bases, and 16 bases lay between the germline ends. The CDR3 DNA reads as TGTGCCAGCAGCTTAGAGAGTCAGGACACAACGTACAATGAGCAGTTCTTC. Residues: CASSLESQDTTYNEQFF. Complete variable domain (other parts from reference TRBV11-2 and TRBJ2-1): EAGVAQSPRYKIIEKRQSVAFWCNPISGHATLYWYQQILGQGPKLLIQFQNNGVVDDSQLPKDRFSAERLKGVDSTLKIQPAKLEDSAVYLCASSLESQDTTYNEQFFGPGTRLTVL.

This clonotype ranks as medium-sized. The chain links TRBV28 to TRBJ2-6, with 7 bases lining up with TRBD1. Germline CDR1 reads MDHEN; CDR2 reads SYDVKM. This CDR3 contains 18 residues. Trimming cost V 0 bases and J 4 bases; bases outside gene matches: 9. The CDR3 spells CASSLWTGSPGGANVLTF. CDR3 sequence (DNA): TGTGCCAGCAGTTTATGGACAGGGAGCCCTGGAGGGGCCAACGTCCTGACTTTC.

The sample holds many counts of this clonotype. The chain employs TRBV28 and TRBJ1-2; 9 bases map to TRBD1. This CDR3 comprises 14 residues. CDR1 MDHEN and CDR2 SYDVKM come from the germline V gene. J gave up 4 bases and V 4 bases, and 4 bases lay outside the gene matches. The CDR3 nucleotides are TGTGCCAGCAGTTCTCTGACAGGGGGCTATGGCTACACCTTC. Translation: CASSSLTGGYGYTF.

By proportion, this clonotype is medium-sized. The chain has TRBV28 and TRBJ1-5, with D tentatively TRBD1 (5 bases). Germline CDR1 and CDR2: MDHEN and SYDVKM. The CDR3 covers 16 residues. Trimming shortened V by 3 bases and J by 4 bases, and 16 bases separated the two germline ends. The CDR3 DNA sequence: TGTGCCAGCAGTTTGCAGGGAGGTGGGCCAAATCAGCCCCAGCATTTT. Translated: CASSLQGGGPNQPQHF.

By sample fraction, this clonotype is medium-sized (0.01 to 0.1%). The rearrangement links TRBV6-6 to TRBJ2-3, with 7 bases aligning to TRBD2. The CDR3 sequence is 14 residues long. V lost 2 bases, J lost 6 bases, and 5 bases stayed unmatched. CDR1 MNHNY and CDR2 SVGAGI come from the germline V gene (reference sequence). The CDR3 is CASSYGLGGDTQYF. The CDR3 nucleotides read TGTGCCAGCAGTTACGGGCTGGGGGGGGATACGCAGTATTTT.